The 15 T cell receptor beta chains below all came from one sample that was sequenced in a study of T cells in Graves' hyperthyroidism and ophthalmopathy. TCR beta CDR3 regions were amplified from RNA transcripts. HTBI primers drove first-round RT-PCR of the TCR CDR3. A single record per CDR3 protein comes from TCRdb applying MiXCR to the multiplex PCR reads. The profile shows 600,000 to 700,000 distinct CDR3 sequences, around 15% of them singletons. The specimen was blood. The source is a woman aged 40 to 55 with Graves' ophthalmopathy.

This clonotype appeared a few times. The J gene is TRBJ2-7, the V gene TRBV5-1; the D call may be TRBD1 or TRBD2 (5 bases each). Trimming took off 2 bases at V and 0 bases at J, with 12 bases between the two ends. The CDR3 totals 15 residues. Germline loops: CDR1 SGHRS, CDR2 YFSETQ. For the CDR3, the DNA is TGCGCCAGCAGCTTTGGGGACCTCAGCTCCTACGAGCAGTACTTC. It is translated as CASSFGDLSSYEQYF.

CDR3 protein: CASSQDGRSNTEAFF. The CDR3 DNA follows: TGCGCCAGCAGCCAAGACGGCAGGTCGAACACTGAAGCTTTCTTT. The genes are TRBV4-3 and TRBJ1-1; D not resolved. The CDR3 length is 15 residues. Per the germline V gene, CDR1 is LGHNA and CDR2 is YSLEER. The germline V and J ends were trimmed by 0 bases and 1 base, with 9 bases remaining between them.

V is TRBV5-1 and J is TRBJ2-2; TRBD2 might be the D (6 bases). CDR1 is SGHRS and CDR2 is YFSETQ in the germline V gene. The V and J ends lost 4 bases and 0 bases respectively, with 10 bases between them. CDR3 length: 15 amino acids. Written as DNA, the CDR3 is TGCGCCAGCAGCGGAGCGGGCCCGAACACCGGGGAGCTGTTTTTT. Its translation: CASSGAGPNTGELFF.

At least ten counts were recorded for this clonotype. The gene calls are TRBV7-2 and TRBJ2-5; possibly TRBD1 or TRBD2 for D (5 bases each). Germline lookup yields CDR1 SGHTA and CDR2 FQGNSA. V lost 4 bases to trimming and J lost 3 bases, with 18 bases between them. There are 16 residues in the CDR3. Written as DNA, the CDR3 is TGTGCCAGCAGCTCAGCCCCTGGGGCGGGTAAAGAGACCCAGTACTTC. Translation gives CASSSAPGAGKETQYF.

The chain couples TRBV3-1 to TRBJ2-5; D unclear. CDR3 length: 13 residues. Germline loops: CDR1 LGHDT, CDR2 YNNKEL (reference sequence). V gave up 3 bases and J gave up 5 bases, with 10 bases separating them. The CDR3 loop reads CASSQTQGETQYF. In DNA form, the CDR3 reads TGTGCCAGCAGCCAGACCCAAGGGGAGACCCAGTACTTC.

This clonotype was seen many times. The chain's CDR3 is CASSYSWGSGYEQYF. The CDR3 DNA sequence: TGTGCCAGCAGTTACTCGTGGGGTAGCGGCTACGAGCAGTACTTC. The chain has TRBV6-5 and TRBJ2-7, with D perhaps TRBD2 (6 bases). Per germline, CDR1 MNHEY and CDR2 SVGAGI. Trimming left V 0 bases short and J 3 bases short, with 12 bases between. The CDR3 runs to 15 residues.

The sample holds many counts of this clonotype. CDR3 region: CASSKGGPEVSYEQYF. CDR3 DNA sequence: TGTGCCAGCAGCAAGGGGGGCCCAGAGGTCAGCTACGAGCAGTACTTC. The chain combines TRBV7-6 with TRBJ2-7; D assignment may be TRBD1 or TRBD2 (6 bases each). Looked up from germline, CDR1 is SGHVS and CDR2 is FNYEAQ. V lost 5 bases and J 3 bases, leaving 20 bases between the germline ends. CDR3 length: 16 residues.

V and J are TRBV10-3 and TRBJ1-5, with a tentative D call TRBD1 (6 bases). Deletions cut 11 bases from V and 8 bases from J, with 25 bases between. CDR1 ENHRY and CDR2 SYGVKD come from the germline V gene. This CDR3 has 15 residues. Here the CDR3 reads CAVKAGVSVQEPQHF. CDR3 coding DNA: TGTGCCGTAAAGGCAGGGGTATCGGTCCAAGAGCCCCAGCATTTT.

This clonotype was detected only a few times. This chain links TRBV11-2 with TRBJ2-3, with D unresolved. V was pared by 2 bases and J by 2 bases, with 11 bases between. Germline V gives CDR1 SGHAT, CDR2 FQNNGV. The CDR3 is made up of 15 amino acids. The CDR3 bases are TGTGCCAGCAGCTTAACTGGCGGTCCCACAGATACGCAGTATTTT. Protein product: CASSLTGGPTDTQYF.

This clonotype was detected ten times or more. Sequence at one end of the junction differs from germline and may be a read error. The J gene is TRBJ2-5, the V gene TRBV7-2; D gene unclear. From germline, CDR1 is SGHTA and CDR2 FQGNSA. The CDR3 runs to 14 residues. CDR3 DNA sequence: TGTGCCAGCAGTTTAGGCGTACTCCAAGAGACCCAGTACTTC. The encoded protein is CASSLGVLQETQYF.

This clonotype has ten or more counts. The gene calls are TRBV10-3 and TRBJ2-5; 11 bases fit TRBD2. The CDR3 spans 14 residues. V lost 6 bases and J lost 4; bases outside the gene matches: 4. In germline, CDR1 is ENHRY, CDR2 SYGVKD. The CDR3 region has the DNA TGTGCCATCAGAGAACTAGCGGGAGCAGAGACCCAGTACTTC. It specifies CAIRELAGAETQYF.

In its sample, this clonotype was seen many times. The rearrangement joins TRBV28 to TRBJ1-2; the match to TRBD1 covers 8 bases. Per the germline V gene, CDR1 is MDHEN and CDR2 is SYDVKM. The CDR3 runs to 14 residues. V shed 2 bases and J 5 bases; nucleotides not matched to a gene: 4. The CDR3 region is CASSLPDRVYGYTF. In DNA, the CDR3 is TGTGCCAGCAGTTTACCGGACAGGGTTTATGGCTACACCTTC.

This clonotype was found many times. This rearrangement joins TRBV11-2 to TRBJ1-2, with D unresolved. Trimming took off 1 base at V and 0 bases at J, with 9 bases between the two ends. Germline V gives CDR1 SGHAT, CDR2 FQNNGV. The CDR3 consists of 15 residues. DNA of the CDR3: TGTGCCAGCAGCTTAGTCGGGAGAGCTAACTATGGCTACACCTTC. This sequence encodes CASSLVGRANYGYTF.

This clonotype was observed at least ten times. Sequence at one end of the junction differs from germline and may be a read error. The chain combines TRBV6-5 with TRBJ1-1, with D maybe TRBD1 (6 bases). CDR3 length: 15 amino acids. Germline CDR1 MNHEY, CDR2 SVGAGI. This chain's CDR3 is CASSFNRAGVTEALF. The CDR3 DNA reads as TGTGCCAGCAGTTTTAACAGGGCGGGAGTCACTGAAGCTCTCTTT.

This clonotype was recorded at least ten times. The chain joins TRBV4-1 to TRBJ2-5; the D is unclear. Per the germline V gene, CDR1 is MGHRA and CDR2 is YSYEKL. CDR3 length equals 15 residues. With 0 bases removed from V and 7 bases from J, the gap between germline ends came to 15 bases. The CDR3 DNA sequence: TGCGCCAGCAGCCAAGAAACGGGCAGTCCAGGGACCCAGTACTTC. Residues: CASSQETGSPGTQYF.